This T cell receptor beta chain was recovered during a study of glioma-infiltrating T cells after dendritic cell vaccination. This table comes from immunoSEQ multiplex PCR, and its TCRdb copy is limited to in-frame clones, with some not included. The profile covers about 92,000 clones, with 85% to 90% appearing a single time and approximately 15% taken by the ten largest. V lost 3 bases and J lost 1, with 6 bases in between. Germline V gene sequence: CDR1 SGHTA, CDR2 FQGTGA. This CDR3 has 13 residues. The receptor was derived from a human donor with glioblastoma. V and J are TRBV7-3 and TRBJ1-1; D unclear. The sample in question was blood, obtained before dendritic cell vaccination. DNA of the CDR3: TGTGCCAGCAGCTTGGAGGGGAACACTGAAGCTTTCTTT. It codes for CASSLEGNTEAFF.